This entry concerns a single T cell receptor beta chain. Germline V CDR1 and CDR2: SGHTA, FQGNSA. This CDR3 contains 14 residues. V lost 3 bases, J lost 6 bases, and 12 bases lay in between. Random hexamers primed reverse transcription of 0.5 to 1 ug RNA. TCRdb fed the immunoSEQ multiplex PCR reads into MiXCR, producing one record per CDR3 protein. The table lists 120,000 or so distinct CDR3 sequences, roughly 96% of them singletons. The entry originates in a study of CD8 T cells in Susac syndrome. The TCR was taken from a human donor in good health. The chain uses TRBV7-2 and TRBJ1-5; a possible D gene is TRBD1 (6 bases). The specimen sequenced was CD4+ T cells from PBMCs. CDR3 region: CASSFGGLSQPQHF. CDR3 DNA sequence: TGTGCCAGCAGCTTCGGGGGGCTTAGTCAGCCCCAGCATTTT.